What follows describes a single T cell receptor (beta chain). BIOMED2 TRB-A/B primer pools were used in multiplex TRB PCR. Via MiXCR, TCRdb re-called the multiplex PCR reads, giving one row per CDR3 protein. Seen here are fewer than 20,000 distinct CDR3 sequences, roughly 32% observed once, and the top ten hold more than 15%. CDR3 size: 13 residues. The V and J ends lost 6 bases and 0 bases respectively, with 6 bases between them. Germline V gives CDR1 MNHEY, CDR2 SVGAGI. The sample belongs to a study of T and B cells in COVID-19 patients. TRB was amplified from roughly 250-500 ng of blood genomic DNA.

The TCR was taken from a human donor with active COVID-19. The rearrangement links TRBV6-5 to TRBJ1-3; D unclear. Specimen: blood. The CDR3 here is CASSLYSGNTIYF. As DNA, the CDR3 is TGTGCCAGCAGCCTCTACTCTGGAAACACCATATATTTT.